The entry below describes one T cell receptor beta chain. What antigen it recognizes has not been identified. The CDR3 regions of human TCRbeta chains were analyzed by immunosequencing. Concerning the study's data processing: TCRs in the repertoires were matched against a reference library of SARS-CoV-2-specific TCRs that had been generated with the MIRA antigen-specificity platform. Breadth meant the fraction of unique TCRs that were SARS-CoV-2-associated, whereas depth meant the fraction of total T cells that were SARS-CoV-2-associated. Using the MIRA data, every spike-specific TCR was mapped to the spike region that the TCR reacted to and assigned to either a CD4 or a CD8 class. Log10-transformed breadth and depth values were compared by one-way ANOVA with Sidak's multiple comparisons tests. Imported from immuneACCESS, the table was reduced by TCRdb to in-frame sequences with V and J called. These copies leave out some clones; in studies compared against another copy, an unresolved V gene accounts for under half, and the cause of the remainder is not known. The D gene and trimming were derived from the DNA, and the V and J assignments and clone size from that table. The sample has about 140,000 clones on record. The top ten clonotypes cover under 2.5% of the sample.

These data come from a study of T cell responses to AZD1222 COVID-19 vaccine (dated by TCRdb to about 2021). With respect to the entire study: A total of 240 or so trial participants underwent TCR sequencing, of whom roughly 210 had received two doses of AZD1222 and around 26 had received two doses of the MenACWY control vaccine. Trial participants were enrolled into age subgroups of 18-55, 56-69 and 70-plus years, which contained about 150, 28 and 57 TCR-sequenced participants, respectively. Paper-wide results and their limitations: Reportedly, close to half of the unique spike-specific TCRs recognized epitopes lying outside the regions that are mutated in the B.1.351 and B.1.1.7 variants. Vaccine-associated CD4 TCRs spanned the whole spike protein, with dominant responses in regions 160-218 and 743-854. Conclusions about previously exposed vaccinees were limited because only a handful of AZD1222 recipients were SARS-CoV-2 seropositive at baseline. A significant rise in spike-specific TCR breadth and depth was observed after two AZD1222 doses relative to day 0 and relative to MenACWY recipients. No day 14 peak-response samples were available, so repertoires were characterized only after the peak T cell response. Participants were mostly white British and included more females than males, and it was suggested by the authors that clonal diversity may have been underestimated. In the small 56-69-year group, the increase in depth fell short of significance, most likely because of low power.

Explained via the paper, the time point label denotes: baseline before first vaccination. Vaccinee samples were obtained from the UK trials COV001 and COV002, which included a single-blind randomized controlled phase 2/3 trial of AZD1222 (ChAdOx1 nCoV-19) in healthy adults. For TCRbeta chain sequencing, PBMC samples from trial participants were taken at day 0 and at day 28 after the second dose. Sequencing was done on a sample of peripheral blood. The clonotype was recovered from an adult in good health.

The CDR3 corresponds to CASSLDGVAGYTF. In nucleotide form, the sequence is TGTGCCAGCAGTCTCGACGGGGTAGCTGGCTACACCTTC. This chain joins TRBV6-2 or TRBV6-3 to TRBJ1-2; the D gene lacks a confident call. V and J lose 5 bases and 7 bases, and a span of 14 bases separates them. From a lookup of the germline V gene, CDR1 and CDR2 are MNHEY and SVGEGT. From the cysteine through the phenylalanine, the CDR3 covers 13 amino acids. Only CDR3 DNA is held: 39 bases, read in frame from base 1.